This T cell receptor (beta chain) appears in the sequencing data of a study of CD8 T cells in cerebrospinal fluid in Alzheimer's disease. Study at large: CSF T cell clonal expansion was assessed by plate-based nested PCR and droplet-based sequencing. Study-wide results and caveats: Patients with mild cognitive impairment or Alzheimer's disease had a larger top CSF clone percentage than controls.

Considering frequency, this clonotype is medium-sized (0.01 to 0.1%). Antigen specificity is unknown. TCRdb reprocessed the 10x single-cell sequencing reads and keeps a single row for each CDR3 protein, giving no DNA. This sample carries 1,400 to 1,500 distinct CDR3 sequences, with approximately 5% going to the ten biggest clones. A live/dead marker was used to sort live CSF cells for droplet sequencing. Germline CDR1 is MNHEY and CDR2 is SVGAGI. The CDR3 length is 17 residues. The genes are TRBV6-5 and TRBJ1-2. Sequencing was carried out using cerebrospinal fluid. This sequence originates from a human donor with Alzheimer's disease. This chain's CDR3 is CASSYVGPRMGNYGYTF.